The rows below give T cell receptor beta chains drawn from one sample of a study of blood T cell repertoires in COVID-19. Clones were sequenced by immunoSEQ multiplex PCR, and TCRdb holds only the in-frame ones, with some missing. Of more than 300,000 clones listed, approximately 91% were seen once; the top ten hold 0.7% to 0.95%. Sequencing was performed on PBMCs or T cells enriched from blood (not recorded which). These receptors came from a woman aged 40-49 years who had been exposed to COVID-19. CDR3s include the opening cysteine and the closing phenylalanine or tryptophan. Each record gives: CDR3 protein, CDR3 DNA, J gene, clone size, D gene, CDR3 length, V gene. D genes are given only for firm matches. The size field is filled for only some rows; it gives once, few, many or a size class.

CDR3 protein: CATSFLGGGSYTF
CDR3 DNA: TGTGCCACCTCCTTTCTCGGGGGAGGAAGCTACACCTTC
J gene: TRBJ1-2
clone size: NA
D gene: NA
CDR3 length: 13
V gene: TRBV19

CDR3 protein: CASSPGQANTEAFF
CDR3 DNA: TGTGCCAGCTCGCCTGGACAGGCAAACACTGAAGCTTTCTTT
J gene: TRBJ1-1
clone size: NA
D gene: TRBD1
CDR3 length: 14
V gene: TRBV18

CDR3 protein: CASSQEGWTFGATNEKLFF
CDR3 DNA: TGCGCCAGCAGCCAAGAAGGATGGACCTTCGGGGCAACTAATGAAAAACTGTTTTTT
J gene: TRBJ1-4
clone size: NA
D gene: NA
CDR3 length: 19
V gene: TRBV4-1

CDR3 protein: CASSEWQGGANGYTF
CDR3 DNA: TGTGCCAGCAGTGAGTGGCAGGGTGGGGCGAATGGCTACACCTTC
J gene: TRBJ1-2
clone size: NA
D gene: NA
CDR3 length: 15
V gene: TRBV6-1

CDR3 protein: CASSLVGAGQSPLHF
CDR3 DNA: TGCGCCAGCAGCTTGGTAGGGGCAGGGCAATCACCCCTCCACTTT
J gene: TRBJ1-6
clone size: NA
D gene: NA
CDR3 length: 15
V gene: TRBV5-1

CDR3 protein: CASSPHDRGLGEQYF
CDR3 DNA: TGTGCCAGCAGTCCGCACGACAGGGGTTTAGGCGAGCAGTACTTC
J gene: TRBJ2-7
clone size: NA
D gene: TRBD1
CDR3 length: 15
V gene: TRBV6-5

CDR3 protein: CASSYSRGSEQFF
CDR3 DNA: TGTGCCAGCAGTTACTCGAGGGGGTCCGAGCAGTTCTTC
J gene: TRBJ2-1
clone size: NA
D gene: NA
CDR3 length: 13
V gene: TRBV6-5

CDR3 protein: CASSVEGARNTEAFF
CDR3 DNA: TGTGCCAGCAGCGTAGAGGGGGCGAGGAACACTGAAGCTTTCTTT
J gene: TRBJ1-1
clone size: NA
D gene: TRBD1
CDR3 length: 15
V gene: TRBV9

CDR3 protein: CASSPTSGRVNEQFF
CDR3 DNA: TGTGCCAGTAGCCCAACTAGCGGGAGGGTGAATGAGCAGTTCTTC
J gene: TRBJ2-1
clone size: NA
D gene: TRBD2
CDR3 length: 15
V gene: TRBV19

CDR3 protein: CASSQGSSYEQYF
CDR3 DNA: TGTGCCAGCAGCCAGGGCTCTTCCTACGAGCAGTACTTC
J gene: TRBJ2-7
clone size: NA
D gene: NA
CDR3 length: 13
V gene: TRBV12-3/TRBV12-4

CDR3 protein: CASSLASRGQGSYGYTF
CDR3 DNA: TGTGCCAGCAGCTTGGCCTCAAGGGGACAGGGAAGCTATGGCTACACCTTC
J gene: TRBJ1-2
clone size: NA
D gene: TRBD1
CDR3 length: 17
V gene: TRBV5-4

CDR3 protein: CASSFGDRDYGYTF
CDR3 DNA: TGCGCCAGCAGCTTTGGCGACAGAGACTATGGCTACACCTTC
J gene: TRBJ1-2
clone size: NA
D gene: NA
CDR3 length: 14
V gene: TRBV5-1

CDR3 protein: CAISELAGAASSYEQYF
CDR3 DNA: TGTGCCATCAGTGAGCTAGCAGGGGCCGCAAGCTCCTACGAGCAGTACTTC
J gene: TRBJ2-7
clone size: once
D gene: NA
CDR3 length: 17
V gene: TRBV10-3

CDR3 protein: CASSPGTVKYGYTF
CDR3 DNA: TGTGCCAGCTCACCGGGGACAGTTAAATATGGCTACACCTTC
J gene: TRBJ1-2
clone size: NA
D gene: TRBD1
CDR3 length: 14
V gene: TRBV18

CDR3 protein: CASSEVGGAGNEKLFF
CDR3 DNA: TGTGCCAGCAGTGAAGTGGGGGGGGCAGGGAATGAAAAACTGTTTTTT
J gene: TRBJ1-4
clone size: NA
D gene: NA
CDR3 length: 16
V gene: TRBV6-1

CDR3 protein: CASSQDPGAFSGNTIYF
CDR3 DNA: TGTGCCAGCAGCCAAGATCCTGGGGCGTTCTCTGGAAACACCATATATTTT
J gene: TRBJ1-3
clone size: NA
D gene: NA
CDR3 length: 17
V gene: TRBV3-1/TRBV3-2

CDR3 protein: CASSSGTSGQETQYF
CDR3 DNA: TGTGCCAGCAGCTCCGGGACTAGCGGTCAAGAGACCCAGTACTTC
J gene: TRBJ2-5
clone size: NA
D gene: TRBD2
CDR3 length: 15
V gene: TRBV7-9

CDR3 protein: CASSLETTGLISSYEQYF
CDR3 DNA: TGTGCCAGCAGCTTAGAGACTACGGGACTTATAAGCTCCTACGAGCAGTACTTC
J gene: TRBJ2-7
clone size: NA
D gene: NA
CDR3 length: 18
V gene: TRBV11-3

CDR3 protein: CASSPRDTEAFF
CDR3 DNA: TGTGCCAGCAGTCCCAGGGACACTGAAGCTTTCTTT
J gene: TRBJ1-1
clone size: once
D gene: NA
CDR3 length: 12
V gene: TRBV12-3/TRBV12-4

CDR3 protein: CASSLAGGSYGYTF
CDR3 DNA: TGTGCCAGCAGCTTAGCGGGAGGGAGCTATGGCTACACCTTC
J gene: TRBJ1-2
clone size: NA
D gene: NA
CDR3 length: 14
V gene: TRBV7-9

CDR3 protein: CSVEDTTGGTEAFF
CDR3 DNA: TGCAGCGTTGAAGATACGACAGGGGGCACTGAAGCTTTCTTT
J gene: TRBJ1-1
clone size: NA
D gene: TRBD1
CDR3 length: 14
V gene: TRBV29-1

CDR3 protein: CASSRGSRNTEAFF
CDR3 DNA: TGTGCCAGCAGCCGGGGGTCAAGGAACACTGAAGCTTTCTTT
J gene: TRBJ1-1
clone size: NA
D gene: NA
CDR3 length: 14
V gene: TRBV5-4

CDR3 protein: CATSGAGPTEAFF
CDR3 DNA: TGTGCCACCAGTGGCGCGGGGCCCACTGAAGCTTTCTTT
J gene: TRBJ1-1
clone size: NA
D gene: NA
CDR3 length: 13
V gene: TRBV24-1

CDR3 protein: CASSLGGTGRNTIYF
CDR3 DNA: TGTGCCAGCAGCTTGGGTGGGACAGGGAGAAACACCATATATTTT
J gene: TRBJ1-3
clone size: NA
D gene: TRBD1
CDR3 length: 15
V gene: TRBV5-5

CDR3 protein: CASLTSGGALETQYF
CDR3 DNA: TGTGCCAGCCTAACTAGCGGGGGGGCTCTGGAGACCCAGTACTTC
J gene: TRBJ2-5
clone size: NA
D gene: TRBD2
CDR3 length: 15
V gene: TRBV2

CDR3 protein: CASSLVQGNTGELFF
CDR3 DNA: TGCGCCAGCAGCTTGGTTCAGGGGAACACCGGGGAGCTGTTTTTT
J gene: TRBJ2-2
clone size: NA
D gene: NA
CDR3 length: 15
V gene: TRBV5-1

CDR3 protein: CSASDGTGPGELFF
CDR3 DNA: TGCAGTGCCAGTGATGGGACAGGCCCCGGGGAGCTGTTTTTT
J gene: TRBJ2-2
clone size: NA
D gene: TRBD1
CDR3 length: 14
V gene: TRBV20-1

CDR3 protein: CASSIFGSGYTF
CDR3 DNA: TGTGCCAGTAGTATTTTCGGTTCGGGCTACACCTTC
J gene: TRBJ1-2
clone size: NA
D gene: NA
CDR3 length: 12
V gene: TRBV19

CDR3 protein: CASMVGTTIFGELFF
CDR3 DNA: TGTGCCAGCATGGTCGGGACTACGATCTTCGGGGAGCTGTTTTTT
J gene: TRBJ2-2
clone size: NA
D gene: TRBD2
CDR3 length: 15
V gene: TRBV6-5

CDR3 protein: CASSSDRGYGYTF
CDR3 DNA: TGTGCCAGCAGTTCAGACAGGGGCTATGGCTACACCTTC
J gene: TRBJ1-2
clone size: NA
D gene: TRBD1
CDR3 length: 13
V gene: TRBV27

CDR3 protein: CASSMMRGASSGNTIYF
CDR3 DNA: TGTGCCAGTAGTATGATGCGGGGGGCTTCCTCTGGAAACACCATATATTTT
J gene: TRBJ1-3
clone size: NA
D gene: NA
CDR3 length: 17
V gene: TRBV19

CDR3 protein: CASSQGATAYF
CDR3 DNA: TGTGCCAGCAGCCAAGGGGCGACGGCGTACTTC
J gene: TRBJ2-7
clone size: once
D gene: NA
CDR3 length: 11
V gene: TRBV3-1/TRBV3-2

CDR3 protein: CASSLLRSEETQYF
CDR3 DNA: TGTGCCAGCAGCTTGTTACGCTCAGAAGAGACCCAGTACTTC
J gene: TRBJ2-5
clone size: NA
D gene: NA
CDR3 length: 14
V gene: TRBV5-6

CDR3 protein: CASSPGDSQYEQYF
CDR3 DNA: TGTGCCAGCAGCCCAGGGGACAGCCAATACGAGCAGTACTTC
J gene: TRBJ2-7
clone size: NA
D gene: TRBD1
CDR3 length: 14
V gene: TRBV9

CDR3 protein: CASSVQGRPYGYTF
CDR3 DNA: TGTGCCAGCAGCGTACAGGGGAGGCCGTATGGCTACACCTTC
J gene: TRBJ1-2
clone size: NA
D gene: TRBD1
CDR3 length: 14
V gene: TRBV5-6

CDR3 protein: CAWTGISYNSPLHF
CDR3 DNA: TGTGCCTGGACCGGGATCTCCTATAATTCACCCCTCCACTTT
J gene: TRBJ1-6
clone size: NA
D gene: NA
CDR3 length: 14
V gene: TRBV30

CDR3 protein: CATSDPPTSGGTGELFF
CDR3 DNA: TGTGCCACCAGTGATCCCCCAACTAGCGGAGGCACCGGGGAGCTGTTTTTT
J gene: TRBJ2-2
clone size: once
D gene: TRBD2
CDR3 length: 17
V gene: TRBV24-1

CDR3 protein: CASATHGGGELFF
CDR3 DNA: TGTGCCAGTGCTACCCATGGCGGCGGGGAGCTGTTTTTT
J gene: TRBJ2-2
clone size: NA
D gene: NA
CDR3 length: 13
V gene: TRBV19

CDR3 protein: CAWSRGGQGSYEQYF
CDR3 DNA: TGTGCCTGGAGTAGGGGGGGACAGGGCTCCTACGAGCAGTACTTC
J gene: TRBJ2-7
clone size: NA
D gene: TRBD1
CDR3 length: 15
V gene: TRBV30

CDR3 protein: CASRRGPNTGELFF
CDR3 DNA: TGTGCCTCCCGGCGGGGACCGAACACCGGGGAGCTGTTTTTT
J gene: TRBJ2-2
clone size: NA
D gene: NA
CDR3 length: 14
V gene: TRBV6-5

CDR3 protein: CASSPPLAGTDTQYF
CDR3 DNA: TGTGCCAGCTCACCACCTCTAGCGGGCACAGATACGCAGTATTTT
J gene: TRBJ2-3
clone size: NA
D gene: TRBD2
CDR3 length: 15
V gene: TRBV18

CDR3 protein: CASKLKGTGELFF
CDR3 DNA: TGTGCCAGCAAGCTTAAGGGGACCGGGGAGCTGTTTTTT
J gene: TRBJ2-2
clone size: NA
D gene: NA
CDR3 length: 13
V gene: TRBV7-2

CDR3 protein: CASSFDSYEQYF
CDR3 DNA: TGTGCCAGCAGCTTCGACAGTTACGAGCAGTACTTC
J gene: TRBJ2-7
clone size: NA
D gene: NA
CDR3 length: 12
V gene: TRBV5-4

CDR3 protein: CASSPPDSYEQYF
CDR3 DNA: TGTGCCAGCAGCCCACCTGACAGCTACGAGCAGTACTTC
J gene: TRBJ2-7
clone size: few
D gene: NA
CDR3 length: 13
V gene: TRBV3-1/TRBV3-2

CDR3 protein: CASSADRGSYGYTF
CDR3 DNA: TGTGCCAGCTCAGCGGACAGGGGATCCTATGGCTACACCTTC
J gene: TRBJ1-2
clone size: once
D gene: TRBD1
CDR3 length: 14
V gene: TRBV18

CDR3 protein: CASSSGQGYPSGYTF
CDR3 DNA: TGTGCCAGCAGCTCCGGACAGGGTTATCCCTCTGGCTACACCTTC
J gene: TRBJ1-2
clone size: NA
D gene: TRBD1
CDR3 length: 15
V gene: TRBV7-9

CDR3 protein: CASSMRTGDQPQHF
CDR3 DNA: TGTGCCAGTAGTATGAGGACGGGGGATCAGCCCCAGCATTTT
J gene: TRBJ1-5
clone size: NA
D gene: NA
CDR3 length: 14
V gene: TRBV19

CDR3 protein: CASSSSTGNGNTIYF
CDR3 DNA: TGTGCCAGCAGCTCCTCGACAGGGAATGGGAACACCATATATTTT
J gene: TRBJ1-3
clone size: many
D gene: TRBD1
CDR3 length: 15
V gene: TRBV7-2

CDR3 protein: CASSIAGPGDAFF
CDR3 DNA: TGTGCCAGTAGTATAGCAGGGCCAGGGGACGCTTTCTTT
J gene: TRBJ1-1
clone size: NA
D gene: NA
CDR3 length: 13
V gene: TRBV19

CDR3 protein: CASNLDSYEQYF
CDR3 DNA: TGTGCCAGCAATCTGGACAGTTACGAGCAGTACTTC
J gene: TRBJ2-7
clone size: NA
D gene: NA
CDR3 length: 12
V gene: TRBV28

CDR3 protein: CASSANRGVNTGELFF
CDR3 DNA: TGTGCCAGCAGTGCGAACAGGGGGGTAAACACCGGGGAGCTGTTTTTT
J gene: TRBJ2-2
clone size: NA
D gene: TRBD1
CDR3 length: 16
V gene: TRBV27

CDR3 protein: CASSLAPLYSGMDYGYTF
CDR3 DNA: TGTGCCAGCAGCTTGGCTCCCCTTTATTCGGGGATGGACTATGGCTACACCTTC
J gene: TRBJ1-2
clone size: once
D gene: NA
CDR3 length: 18
V gene: TRBV5-6

CDR3 protein: CASSPEGDSPLHF
CDR3 DNA: TGCGCCAGCAGCCCCGAGGGGGATTCACCCCTCCACTTT
J gene: TRBJ1-6
clone size: NA
D gene: NA
CDR3 length: 13
V gene: TRBV4-1